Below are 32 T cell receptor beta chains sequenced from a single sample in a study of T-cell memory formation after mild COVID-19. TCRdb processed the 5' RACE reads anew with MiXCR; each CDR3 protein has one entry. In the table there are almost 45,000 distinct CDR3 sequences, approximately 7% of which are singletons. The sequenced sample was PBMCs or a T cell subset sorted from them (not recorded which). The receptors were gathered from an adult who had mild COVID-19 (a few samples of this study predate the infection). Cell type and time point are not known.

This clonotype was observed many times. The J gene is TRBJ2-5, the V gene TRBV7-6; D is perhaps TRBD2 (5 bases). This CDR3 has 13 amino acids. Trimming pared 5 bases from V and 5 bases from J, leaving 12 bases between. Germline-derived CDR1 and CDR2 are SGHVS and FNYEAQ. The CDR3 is CASSPGSSETQYF. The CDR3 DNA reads TGTGCCAGCAGCCCGGGGTCGTCCGAGACCCAGTACTTC.

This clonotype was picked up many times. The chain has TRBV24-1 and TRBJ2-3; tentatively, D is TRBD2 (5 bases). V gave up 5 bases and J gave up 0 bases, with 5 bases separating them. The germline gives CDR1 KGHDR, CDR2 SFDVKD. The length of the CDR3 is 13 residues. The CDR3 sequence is CATSGGSTDTQYF. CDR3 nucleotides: TGTGCCACCAGTGGCGGGAGCACAGATACGCAGTATTTT.

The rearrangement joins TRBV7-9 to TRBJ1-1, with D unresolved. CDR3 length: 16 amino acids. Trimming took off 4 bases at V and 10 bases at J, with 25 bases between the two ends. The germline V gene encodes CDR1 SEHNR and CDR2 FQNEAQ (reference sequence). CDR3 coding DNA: TGTGCCAGCAGCTATCAACCGGGCGAAACGACGGAGGGAGCTTTCTTT. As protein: CASSYQPGETTEGAFF.

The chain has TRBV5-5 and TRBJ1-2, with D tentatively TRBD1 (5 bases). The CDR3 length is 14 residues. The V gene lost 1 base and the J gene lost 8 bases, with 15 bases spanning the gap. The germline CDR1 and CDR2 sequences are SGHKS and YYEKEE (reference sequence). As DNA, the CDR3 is TGTGCCAGCAGCTTGTTCGACGGCGGGGGGGGCTACACCTTC. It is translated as CASSLFDGGGGYTF.

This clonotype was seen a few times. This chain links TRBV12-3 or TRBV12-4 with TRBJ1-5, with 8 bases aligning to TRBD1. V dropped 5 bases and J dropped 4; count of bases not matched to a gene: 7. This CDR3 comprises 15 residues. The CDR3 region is CASSPQGQANQPQHF. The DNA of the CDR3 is TGTGCCAGCAGTCCGCAGGGACAGGCTAATCAGCCCCAGCATTTT.

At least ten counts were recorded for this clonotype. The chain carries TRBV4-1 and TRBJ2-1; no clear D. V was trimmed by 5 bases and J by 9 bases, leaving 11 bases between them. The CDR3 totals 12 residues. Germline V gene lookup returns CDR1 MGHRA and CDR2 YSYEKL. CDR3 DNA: TGCGCCAGCAGCGCTGAGCTCGGTGAGCAGTTCTTC. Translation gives CASSAELGEQFF.

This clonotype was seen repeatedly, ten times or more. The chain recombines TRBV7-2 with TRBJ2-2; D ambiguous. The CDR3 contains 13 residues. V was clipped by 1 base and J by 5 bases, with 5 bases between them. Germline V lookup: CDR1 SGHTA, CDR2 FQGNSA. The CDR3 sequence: CASSLGWTGELFF. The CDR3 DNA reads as TGTGCCAGCAGCTTAGGATGGACCGGGGAGCTGTTTTTT.

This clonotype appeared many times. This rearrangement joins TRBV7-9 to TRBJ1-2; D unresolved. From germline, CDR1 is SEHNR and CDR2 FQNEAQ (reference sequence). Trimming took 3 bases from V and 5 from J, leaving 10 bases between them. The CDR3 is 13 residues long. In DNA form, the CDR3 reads TGTGCCAGCAGCTTTCCCCGGGGTTATGGCTACACCTTC. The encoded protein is CASSFPRGYGYTF.

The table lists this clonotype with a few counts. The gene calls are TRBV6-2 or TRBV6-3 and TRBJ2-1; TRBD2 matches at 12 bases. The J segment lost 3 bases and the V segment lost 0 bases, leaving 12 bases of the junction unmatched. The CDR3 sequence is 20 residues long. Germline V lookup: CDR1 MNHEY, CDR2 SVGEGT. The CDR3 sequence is CASSYSSSGGAEGGYNEQFF. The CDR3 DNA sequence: TGTGCCAGCAGTTACTCTTCTAGCGGGGGGGCCGAGGGAGGCTACAATGAGCAGTTCTTC.

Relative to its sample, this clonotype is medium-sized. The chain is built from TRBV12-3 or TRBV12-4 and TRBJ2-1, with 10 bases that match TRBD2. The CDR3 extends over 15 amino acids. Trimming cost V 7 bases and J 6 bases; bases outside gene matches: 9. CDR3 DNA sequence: TGTGCCAGCACCCCCGGGACTAGCGAAGTCAATGAGCAGTTCTTC. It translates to CASTPGTSEVNEQFF.

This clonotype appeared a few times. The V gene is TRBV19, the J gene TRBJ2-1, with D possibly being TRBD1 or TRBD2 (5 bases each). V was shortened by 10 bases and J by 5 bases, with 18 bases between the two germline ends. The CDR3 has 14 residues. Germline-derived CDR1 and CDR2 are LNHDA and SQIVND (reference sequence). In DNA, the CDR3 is TGTGCCACCCACCCCGGGACCTTCGACAATGAGCAGTTCTTC. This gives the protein CATHPGTFDNEQFF.

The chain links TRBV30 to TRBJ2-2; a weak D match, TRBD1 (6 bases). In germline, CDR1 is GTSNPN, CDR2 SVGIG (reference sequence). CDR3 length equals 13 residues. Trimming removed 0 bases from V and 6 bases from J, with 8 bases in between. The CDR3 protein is CAWSVYRAGELFF. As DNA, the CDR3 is TGTGCCTGGAGTGTATACAGGGCCGGGGAGCTGTTTTTT.

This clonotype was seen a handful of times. The CDR3 is CASSQSEENQPQHF. CDR3 DNA: TGCGCCAGCAGTCAATCGGAGGAGAATCAGCCCCAGCATTTT. The rearrangement joins TRBV23-1 to TRBJ1-5, with D unclear. TRBV23-1 counts as an open reading frame of uncertain function. V was shortened by 0 bases and J by 4 bases, with 7 bases between the two germline ends. The CDR3 length is 14 residues.

CDR3 DNA: TGCAGTGCTAGAAGCCCAATCGGGGATACGCAGTATTTT. It yields the protein CSARSPIGDTQYF. V and J are TRBV20-1 and TRBJ2-3; D gene unclear. The V gene lost 2 bases and the J gene lost 6 bases, with 12 bases spanning the gap. The V gene's germline CDR1 is DFQATT and CDR2 SNEGSKA (reference sequence). The CDR3 runs 13 residues.

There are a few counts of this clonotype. CDR3 nucleotide sequence: TGTGCCAGCAGCTCCCTGGGGTTGAACTATGGCTACACCTTC. Its protein product is CASSSLGLNYGYTF. The V gene is TRBV7-2, the J gene TRBJ1-2; D uncertain. CDR1 and CDR2 from the germline V gene are SGHTA and FQGNSA. Trimming cost V 4 bases and J 2 bases, with 11 bases left between them. The CDR3 contains 14 residues.

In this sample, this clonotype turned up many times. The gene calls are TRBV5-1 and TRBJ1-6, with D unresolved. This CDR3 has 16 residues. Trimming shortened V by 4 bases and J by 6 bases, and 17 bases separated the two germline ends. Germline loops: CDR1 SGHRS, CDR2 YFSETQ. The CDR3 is CASSPDPVGSNSPLHF. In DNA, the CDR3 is TGCGCCAGCAGCCCGGACCCGGTTGGTTCTAATTCACCCCTCCACTTT.

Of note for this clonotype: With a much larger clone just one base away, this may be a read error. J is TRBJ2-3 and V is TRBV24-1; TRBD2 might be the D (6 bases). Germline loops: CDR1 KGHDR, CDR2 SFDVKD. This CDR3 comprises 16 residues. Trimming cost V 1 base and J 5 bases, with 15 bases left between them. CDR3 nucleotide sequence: TGTGCCACCAGTGATTTTGCGGGAAGGGGCAAAGATACGCAGTATTTT. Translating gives CATSDFAGRGKDTQYF.

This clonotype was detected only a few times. CDR3 nucleotide sequence: TGTGCCAGCAAACCGACGGTATCTAGCACAGATACGCAGTATTTT. This translates into CASKPTVSSTDTQYF. The chain couples TRBV2 to TRBJ2-3; no firm D call. Trimming took off 7 bases at V and 0 bases at J, with 14 bases between the two ends. The CDR3 is 15 amino acids. Looked up from germline, CDR1 is SNHLY and CDR2 is FYNNEI. The full variable domain, in which reference TRBV2 and TRBJ2-3 provide the parts outside the CDR3, is EPEVTQTPSHQVTQMGQEVILRCVPISNHLYFYWYRQILGQKVEFLVSFYNNEISEKSEIFDDQFSVERPDGSNFTLKIRSTKLEDSAMYFCASKPTVSSTDTQYFGPGTRLTVL.

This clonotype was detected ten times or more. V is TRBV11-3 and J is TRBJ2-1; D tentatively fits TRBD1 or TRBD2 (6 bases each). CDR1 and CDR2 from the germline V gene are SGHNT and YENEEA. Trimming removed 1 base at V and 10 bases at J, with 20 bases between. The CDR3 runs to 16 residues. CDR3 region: CASSLASIFGGAEQFF. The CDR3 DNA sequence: TGTGCCAGCAGCTTAGCTTCGATCTTCGGGGGCGCGGAGCAGTTCTTC.

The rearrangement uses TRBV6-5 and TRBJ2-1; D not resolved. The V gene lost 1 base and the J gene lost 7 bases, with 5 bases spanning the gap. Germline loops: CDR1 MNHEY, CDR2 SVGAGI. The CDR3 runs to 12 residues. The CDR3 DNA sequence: TGTGCCAGCAGTTACTTAGGAAATGAGCAGTTCTTC. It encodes CASSYLGNEQFF.

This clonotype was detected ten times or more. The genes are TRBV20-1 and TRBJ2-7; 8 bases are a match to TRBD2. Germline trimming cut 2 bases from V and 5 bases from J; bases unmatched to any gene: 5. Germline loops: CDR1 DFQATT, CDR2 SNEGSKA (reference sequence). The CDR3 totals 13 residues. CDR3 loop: CSARLVAGNEQYF. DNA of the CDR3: TGCAGTGCTAGATTGGTAGCGGGAAACGAGCAGTACTTC.

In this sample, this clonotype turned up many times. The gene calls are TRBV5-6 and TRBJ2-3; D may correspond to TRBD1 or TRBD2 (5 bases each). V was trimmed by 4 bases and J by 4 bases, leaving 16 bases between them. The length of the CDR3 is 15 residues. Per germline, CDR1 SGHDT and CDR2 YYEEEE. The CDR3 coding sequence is TGTGCCAGCAGCGGGGGAGTAGGGGTTTCAGATACGCAGTATTTT. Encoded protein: CASSGGVGVSDTQYF.

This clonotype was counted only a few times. This chain's CDR3 is CASSQVGAGSRGTDTQYF. For the CDR3, the DNA is TGTGCCAGCAGCCAAGTGGGGGCAGGGTCTAGGGGCACAGATACGCAGTATTTT. The chain links TRBV4-2 to TRBJ2-3; D might be TRBD1 (6 bases). Germline V gene lookup returns CDR1 LGHNA and CDR2 YNFKEQ. The CDR3 consists of 18 residues. Trimming pared 1 base from V and 1 base from J, leaving 18 bases between.

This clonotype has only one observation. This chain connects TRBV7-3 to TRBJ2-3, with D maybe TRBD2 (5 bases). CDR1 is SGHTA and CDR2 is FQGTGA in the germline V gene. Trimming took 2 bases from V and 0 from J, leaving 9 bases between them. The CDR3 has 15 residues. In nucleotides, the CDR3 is TGTGCCAGCAGCTTAGACTACTCTAGCACAGATACGCAGTATTTT. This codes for CASSLDYSSTDTQYF.

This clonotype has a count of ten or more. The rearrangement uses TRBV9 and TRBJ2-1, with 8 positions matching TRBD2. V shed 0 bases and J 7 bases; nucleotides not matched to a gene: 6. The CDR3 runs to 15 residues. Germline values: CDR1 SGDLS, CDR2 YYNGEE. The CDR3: CASSVVTGGANEQFF. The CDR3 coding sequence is TGTGCCAGCAGCGTAGTGACCGGGGGGGCAAATGAGCAGTTCTTC.

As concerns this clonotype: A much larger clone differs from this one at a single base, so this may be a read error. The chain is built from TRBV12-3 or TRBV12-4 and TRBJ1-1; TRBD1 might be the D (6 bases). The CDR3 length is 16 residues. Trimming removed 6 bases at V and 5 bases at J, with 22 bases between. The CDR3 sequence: CASRMNWGGSKTEAFF. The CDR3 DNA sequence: TGTGCCAGCAGGATGAACTGGGGGGGCTCGAAAACTGAAGCTTTCTTT.

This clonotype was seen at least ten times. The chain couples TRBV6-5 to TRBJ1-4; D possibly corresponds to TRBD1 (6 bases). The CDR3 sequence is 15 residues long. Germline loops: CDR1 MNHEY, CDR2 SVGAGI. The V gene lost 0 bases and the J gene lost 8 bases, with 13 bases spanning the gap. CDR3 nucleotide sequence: TGTGCCAGCAGTTACTCATGGGGGGCTGGCGAAAAACTGTTTTTT. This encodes CASSYSWGAGEKLFF.

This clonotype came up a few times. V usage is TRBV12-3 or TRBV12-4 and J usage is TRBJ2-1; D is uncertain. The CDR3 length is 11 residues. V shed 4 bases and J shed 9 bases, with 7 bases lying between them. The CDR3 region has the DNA TGTGCCAGCAGTTGGTACGGTGAGCAGTTCTTC. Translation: CASSWYGEQFF.

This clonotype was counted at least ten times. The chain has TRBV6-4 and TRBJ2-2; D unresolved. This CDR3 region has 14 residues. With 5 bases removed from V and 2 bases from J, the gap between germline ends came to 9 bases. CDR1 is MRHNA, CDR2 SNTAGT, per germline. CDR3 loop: CASSTLENTGELFF. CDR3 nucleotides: TGTGCCAGCAGTACACTCGAAAACACCGGGGAGCTGTTTTTT.

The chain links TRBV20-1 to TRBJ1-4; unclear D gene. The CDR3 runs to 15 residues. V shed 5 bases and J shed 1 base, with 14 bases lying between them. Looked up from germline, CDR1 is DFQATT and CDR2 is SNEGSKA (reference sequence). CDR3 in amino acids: CSAFPPGLTNEKLFF. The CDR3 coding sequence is TGCAGTGCTTTTCCCCCGGGGTTAACTAATGAAAAACTGTTTTTT.

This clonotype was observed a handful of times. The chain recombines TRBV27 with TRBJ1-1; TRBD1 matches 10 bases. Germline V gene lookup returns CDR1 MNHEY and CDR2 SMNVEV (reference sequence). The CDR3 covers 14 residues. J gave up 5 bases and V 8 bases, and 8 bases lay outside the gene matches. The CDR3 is CASARQGAPTEAFF. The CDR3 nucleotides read TGTGCCAGCGCCCGACAGGGGGCGCCTACTGAAGCTTTCTTT.

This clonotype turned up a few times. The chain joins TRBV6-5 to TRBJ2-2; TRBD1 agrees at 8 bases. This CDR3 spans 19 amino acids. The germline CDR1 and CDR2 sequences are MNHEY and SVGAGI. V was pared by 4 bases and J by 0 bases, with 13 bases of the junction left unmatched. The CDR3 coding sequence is TGTGCCAGCAGTTTCGACAGGGGTCCCGCCCTTCCGAACACCGGGGAGCTGTTTTTT. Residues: CASSFDRGPALPNTGELFF.